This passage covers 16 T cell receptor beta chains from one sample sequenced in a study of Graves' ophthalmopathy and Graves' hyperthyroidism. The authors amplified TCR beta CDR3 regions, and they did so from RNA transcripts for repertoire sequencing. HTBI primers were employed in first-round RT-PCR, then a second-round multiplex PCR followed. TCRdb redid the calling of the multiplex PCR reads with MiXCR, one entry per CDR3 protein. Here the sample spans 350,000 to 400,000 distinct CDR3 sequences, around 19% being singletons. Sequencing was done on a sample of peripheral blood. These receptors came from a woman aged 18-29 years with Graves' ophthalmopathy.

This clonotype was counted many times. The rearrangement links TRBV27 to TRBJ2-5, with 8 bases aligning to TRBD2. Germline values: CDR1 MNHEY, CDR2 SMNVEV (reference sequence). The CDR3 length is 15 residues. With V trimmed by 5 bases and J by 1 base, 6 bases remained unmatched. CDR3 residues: CASSKLADPQETQYF. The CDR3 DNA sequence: TGTGCCAGCAGTAAACTAGCGGATCCCCAAGAGACCCAGTACTTC.

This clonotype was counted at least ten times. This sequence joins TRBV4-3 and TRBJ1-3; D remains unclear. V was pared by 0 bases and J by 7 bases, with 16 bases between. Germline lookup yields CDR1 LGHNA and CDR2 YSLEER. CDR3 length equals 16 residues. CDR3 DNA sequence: TGCGCCAGCAGCCAAGATAACGCCCTTTTGGGGAACACCATATATTTT. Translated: CASSQDNALLGNTIYF.

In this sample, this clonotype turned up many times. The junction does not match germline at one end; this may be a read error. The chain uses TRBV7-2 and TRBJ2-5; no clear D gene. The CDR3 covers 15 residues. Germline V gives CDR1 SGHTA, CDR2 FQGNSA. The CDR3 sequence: CASSSRLSVEETQHF. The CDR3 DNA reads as TGTGCCAGCAGCTCCAGGTTATCGGTGGAAGAGACCCAGCACTTC.

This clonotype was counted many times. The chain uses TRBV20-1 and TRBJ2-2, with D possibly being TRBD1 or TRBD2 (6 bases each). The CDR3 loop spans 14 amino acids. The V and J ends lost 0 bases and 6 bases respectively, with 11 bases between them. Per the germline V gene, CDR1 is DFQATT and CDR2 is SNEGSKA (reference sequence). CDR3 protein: CSARDGRGAGELFF. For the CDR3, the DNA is TGCAGTGCTAGAGATGGTAGGGGGGCCGGGGAGCTGTTTTTT.

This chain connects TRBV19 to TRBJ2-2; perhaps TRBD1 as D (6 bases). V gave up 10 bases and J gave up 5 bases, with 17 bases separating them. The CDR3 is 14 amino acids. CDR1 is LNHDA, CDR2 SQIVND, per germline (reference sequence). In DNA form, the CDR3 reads TGTGCCACCACCCGGGGACAAAGGACCGGGGAGCTGTTTTTT. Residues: CATTRGQRTGELFF.

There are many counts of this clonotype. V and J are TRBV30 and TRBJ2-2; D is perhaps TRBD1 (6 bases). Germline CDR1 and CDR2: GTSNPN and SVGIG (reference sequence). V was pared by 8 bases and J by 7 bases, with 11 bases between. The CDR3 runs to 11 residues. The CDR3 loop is CASTGIGELFF. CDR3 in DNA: TGTGCCAGTACAGGGATCGGGGAGCTGTTTTTT.

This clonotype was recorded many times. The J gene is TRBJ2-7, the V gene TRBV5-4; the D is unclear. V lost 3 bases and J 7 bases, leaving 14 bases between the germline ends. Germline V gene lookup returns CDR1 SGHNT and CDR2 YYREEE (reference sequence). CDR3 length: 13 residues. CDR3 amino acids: CASSSNRLREQYF. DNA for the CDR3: TGTGCCAGCAGCTCCAACAGACTGAGAGAGCAGTACTTC.

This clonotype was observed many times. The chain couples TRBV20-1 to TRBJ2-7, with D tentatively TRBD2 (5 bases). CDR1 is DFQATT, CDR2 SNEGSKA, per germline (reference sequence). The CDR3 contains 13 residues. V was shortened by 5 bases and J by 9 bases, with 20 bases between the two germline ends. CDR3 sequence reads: CSALREYLRGQYF. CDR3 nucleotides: TGCAGTGCTTTGAGGGAATACCTACGAGGGCAGTACTTC.

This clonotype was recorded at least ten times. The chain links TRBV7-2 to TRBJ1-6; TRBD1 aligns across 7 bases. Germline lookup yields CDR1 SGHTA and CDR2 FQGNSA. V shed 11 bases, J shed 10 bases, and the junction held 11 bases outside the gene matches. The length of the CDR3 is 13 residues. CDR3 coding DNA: TGTGCCGGAGGGGGCGGAGTAGGCTCACCCCTCCACTTT. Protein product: CAGGGGVGSPLHF. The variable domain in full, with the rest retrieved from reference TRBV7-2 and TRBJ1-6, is GAGVSQSPSNKVTEKGKDVELRCDPISGHTALYWYRQSLGQGLEFLIYFQGNSAPDKSGLPSDRFSAERTGGSVSTLTIQRTQQEDSAVYLCAGGGGVGSPLHFGNGTRLTVT.

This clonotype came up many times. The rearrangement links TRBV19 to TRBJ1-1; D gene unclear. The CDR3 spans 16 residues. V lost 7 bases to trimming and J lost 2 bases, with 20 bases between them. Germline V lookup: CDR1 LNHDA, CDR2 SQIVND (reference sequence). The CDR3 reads CASTYSARAGNTEAFF. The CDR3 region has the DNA TGTGCCAGTACCTACTCAGCAAGAGCGGGCAACACTGAAGCTTTCTTT.

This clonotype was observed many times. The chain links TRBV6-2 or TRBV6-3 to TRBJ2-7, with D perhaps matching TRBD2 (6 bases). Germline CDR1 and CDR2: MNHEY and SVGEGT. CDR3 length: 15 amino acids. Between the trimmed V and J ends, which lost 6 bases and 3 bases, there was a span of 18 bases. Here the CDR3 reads CASSYELAANYEQYF. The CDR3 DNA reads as TGTGCCAGCAGCTACGAACTAGCAGCAAACTACGAGCAGTACTTC.

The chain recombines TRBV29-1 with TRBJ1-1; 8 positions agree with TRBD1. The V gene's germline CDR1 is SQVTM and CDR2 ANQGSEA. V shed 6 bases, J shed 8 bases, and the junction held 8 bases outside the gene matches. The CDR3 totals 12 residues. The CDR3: CSVGTGLSEAFF. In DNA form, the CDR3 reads TGCAGCGTGGGGACAGGTCTTTCGGAAGCTTTCTTT.

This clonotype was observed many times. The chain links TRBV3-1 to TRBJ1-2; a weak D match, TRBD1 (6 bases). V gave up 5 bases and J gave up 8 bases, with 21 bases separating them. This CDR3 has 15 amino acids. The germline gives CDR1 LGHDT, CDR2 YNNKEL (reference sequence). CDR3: CASSFLLGGVWGYTF. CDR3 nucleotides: TGTGCCAGCAGCTTCTTACTCGGGGGCGTTTGGGGCTACACCTTC.

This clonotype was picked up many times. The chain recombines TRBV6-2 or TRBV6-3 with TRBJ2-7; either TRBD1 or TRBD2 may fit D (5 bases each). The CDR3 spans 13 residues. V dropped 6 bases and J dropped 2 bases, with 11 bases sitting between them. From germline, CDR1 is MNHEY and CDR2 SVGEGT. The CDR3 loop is CASSWDAPYEQYF. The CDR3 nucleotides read TGTGCCAGCAGCTGGGACGCCCCCTACGAGCAGTACTTC.

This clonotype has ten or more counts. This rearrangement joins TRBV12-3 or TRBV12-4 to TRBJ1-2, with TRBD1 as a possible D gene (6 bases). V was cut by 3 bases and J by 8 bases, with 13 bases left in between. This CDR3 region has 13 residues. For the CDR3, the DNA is TGTGCCAGCAGTTTGTTACAGGGCTTGGGCTACACCTTC. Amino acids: CASSLLQGLGYTF.

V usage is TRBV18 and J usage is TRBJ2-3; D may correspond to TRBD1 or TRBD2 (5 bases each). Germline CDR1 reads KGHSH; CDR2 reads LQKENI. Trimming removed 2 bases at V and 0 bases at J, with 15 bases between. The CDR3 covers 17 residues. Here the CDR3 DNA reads TGTGCCAGCTCACCAATGGAGTCGGGGCTAAGCACAGATACGCAGTATTTT. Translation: CASSPMESGLSTDTQYF.